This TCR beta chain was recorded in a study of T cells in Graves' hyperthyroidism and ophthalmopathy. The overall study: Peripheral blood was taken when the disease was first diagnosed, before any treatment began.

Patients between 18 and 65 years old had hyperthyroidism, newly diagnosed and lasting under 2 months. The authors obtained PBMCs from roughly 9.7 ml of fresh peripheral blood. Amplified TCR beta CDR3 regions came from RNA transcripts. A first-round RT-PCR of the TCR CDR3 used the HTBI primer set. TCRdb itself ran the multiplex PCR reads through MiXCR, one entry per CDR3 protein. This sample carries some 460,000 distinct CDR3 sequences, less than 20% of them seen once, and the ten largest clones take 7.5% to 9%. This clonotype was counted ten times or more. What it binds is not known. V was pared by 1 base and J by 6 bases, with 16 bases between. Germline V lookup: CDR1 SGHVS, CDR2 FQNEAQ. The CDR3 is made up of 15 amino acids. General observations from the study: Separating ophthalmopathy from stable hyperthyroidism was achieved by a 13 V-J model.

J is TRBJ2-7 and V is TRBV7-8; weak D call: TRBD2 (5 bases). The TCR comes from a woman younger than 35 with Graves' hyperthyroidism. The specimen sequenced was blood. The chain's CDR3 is CASSLGHKAGGEQYF. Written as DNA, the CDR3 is TGTGCCAGCAGCTTAGGCCACAAGGCAGGAGGCGAGCAGTACTTC.